This T cell receptor (beta chain) was captured by sequencing in a study of Ad26.COV2.S vaccination and SARS-CoV-2 variants. Study observations and caveats: Those who received the vaccine showed greater spike-specific TCR breadth than those given placebo.

Treatment given: about 20 received Ad26.COV2.S at low or high dose, single or two shots; about 5 received placebo; per-sample allocation not given. Day 63 following the first vaccine or placebo injection was when the samples were taken. Between the trimmed V and J ends, which lost 10 bases and 2 bases, there was a span of 15 bases. This CDR3 is 14 amino acids long. Germline V gene lookup returns CDR1 WNHNN and CDR2 SYGVQD (reference sequence). This clone appeared once. Its antigen remains unidentified. The table came from immunoSEQ multiplex PCR; TCRdb's copy has only in-frame clones and leaves some out. This table holds some 290,000 clones, about 86% found once.

The rearrangement links TRBV10-1 to TRBJ2-1; no reliable D call. This sample comprised peripheral blood, obtained in a trial of Ad26.COV2.S vaccine versus placebo. The receptor was isolated from a person aged 18-65 years who received the Ad26.COV2.S COVID-19 vaccine or a placebo. The CDR3 is CATVNWAPYNEQFF. CDR3 DNA sequence: TGCGCCACCGTAAACTGGGCACCCTACAATGAGCAGTTCTTC.